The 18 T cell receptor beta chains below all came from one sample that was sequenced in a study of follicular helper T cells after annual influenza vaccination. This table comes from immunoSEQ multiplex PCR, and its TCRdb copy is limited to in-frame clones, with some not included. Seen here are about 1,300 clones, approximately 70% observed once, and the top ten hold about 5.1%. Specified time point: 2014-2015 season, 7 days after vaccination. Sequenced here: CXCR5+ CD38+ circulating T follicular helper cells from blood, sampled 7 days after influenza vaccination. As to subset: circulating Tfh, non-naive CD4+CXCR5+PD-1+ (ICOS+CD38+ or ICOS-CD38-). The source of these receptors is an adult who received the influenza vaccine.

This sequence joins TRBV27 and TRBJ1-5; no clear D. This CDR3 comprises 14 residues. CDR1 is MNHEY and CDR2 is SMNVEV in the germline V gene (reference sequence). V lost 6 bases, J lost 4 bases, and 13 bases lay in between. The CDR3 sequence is CASSSTLGNQPQHF. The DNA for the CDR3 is TGTGCCAGCAGCTCCACCCTGGGAAATCAGCCCCAGCATTTT.

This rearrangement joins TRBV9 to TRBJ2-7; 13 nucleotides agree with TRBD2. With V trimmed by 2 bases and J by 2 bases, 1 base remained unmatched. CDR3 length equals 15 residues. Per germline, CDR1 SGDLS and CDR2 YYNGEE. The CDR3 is CASSVGTSGTYEQYF. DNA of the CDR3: TGTGCCAGCAGCGTCGGGACTAGCGGGACCTACGAGCAGTACTTC. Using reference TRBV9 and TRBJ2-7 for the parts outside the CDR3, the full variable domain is DSGVTQTPKHLITATGQRVTLRCSPRSGDLSVYWYQQSLDQGLQFLIQYYNGEERAKGNILERFSAQQFPDLHSELNLSSLELGDSALYFCASSVGTSGTYEQYFGPGTRLTVT.

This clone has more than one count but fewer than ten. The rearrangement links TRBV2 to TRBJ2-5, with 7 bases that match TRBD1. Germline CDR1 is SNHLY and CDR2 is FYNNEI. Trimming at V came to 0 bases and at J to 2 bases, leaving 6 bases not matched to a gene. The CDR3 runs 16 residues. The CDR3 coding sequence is TGTGCCAGCAGTGAAGCGCAGGGCAGGGGGCAAGAGACCCAGTACTTC. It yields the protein CASSEAQGRGQETQYF.

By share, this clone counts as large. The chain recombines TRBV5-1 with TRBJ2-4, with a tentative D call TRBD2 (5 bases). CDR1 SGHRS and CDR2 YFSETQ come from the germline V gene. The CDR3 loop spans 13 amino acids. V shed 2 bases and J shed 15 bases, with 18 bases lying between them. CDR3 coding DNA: TGCGCCAGCAGCTTCTCGAGCGGACTCGAATGGTACTTC. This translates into CASSFSSGLEWYF.

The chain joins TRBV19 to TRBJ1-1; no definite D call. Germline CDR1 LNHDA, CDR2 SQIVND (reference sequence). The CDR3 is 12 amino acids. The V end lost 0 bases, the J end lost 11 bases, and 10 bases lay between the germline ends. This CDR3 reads CASSIDGRPAFF. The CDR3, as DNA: TGTGCCAGTAGTATAGATGGCAGACCCGCTTTCTTT.

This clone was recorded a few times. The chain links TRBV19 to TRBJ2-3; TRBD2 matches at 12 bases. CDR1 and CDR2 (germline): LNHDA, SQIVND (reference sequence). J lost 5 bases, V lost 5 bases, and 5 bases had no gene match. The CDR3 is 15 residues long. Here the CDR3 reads CASSPLAGGLDTQYF. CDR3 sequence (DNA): TGTGCCAGTAGTCCGCTAGCGGGAGGGTTAGATACGCAGTATTTT.

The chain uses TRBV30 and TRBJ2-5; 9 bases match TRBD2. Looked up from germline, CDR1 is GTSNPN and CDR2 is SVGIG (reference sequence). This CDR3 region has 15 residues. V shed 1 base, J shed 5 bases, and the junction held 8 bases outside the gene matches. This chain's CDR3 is CAWSAAGGLSETQYF. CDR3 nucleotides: TGTGCCTGGAGTGCAGCGGGGGGACTTTCTGAGACCCAGTACTTC. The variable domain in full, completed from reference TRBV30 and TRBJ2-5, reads SQTIHQWPATLVQPVGSPLSLECTVEGTSNPNLYWYRQAAGRGLQLLFYSVGIGQISSEVPQNLSASRPQDRQFILSSKKLLLSDSGFYLCAWSAAGGLSETQYFGPGTRLLVL.

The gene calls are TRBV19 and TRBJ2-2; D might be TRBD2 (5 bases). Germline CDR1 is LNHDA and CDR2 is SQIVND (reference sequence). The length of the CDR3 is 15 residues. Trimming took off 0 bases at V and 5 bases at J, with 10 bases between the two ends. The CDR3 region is CASSIDRGWTGELFF. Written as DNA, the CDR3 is TGTGCCAGTAGTATAGATCGGGGTTGGACCGGGGAGCTGTTTTTT.

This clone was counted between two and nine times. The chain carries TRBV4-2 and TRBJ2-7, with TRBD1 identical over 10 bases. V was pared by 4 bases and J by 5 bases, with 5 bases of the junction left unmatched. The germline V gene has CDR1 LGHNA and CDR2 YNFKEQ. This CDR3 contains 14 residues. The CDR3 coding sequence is TGTGCCAGCAGCCGAGGGACAGGGGACAACGAGCAGTACTTC. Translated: CASSRGTGDNEQYF.

CDR3 in amino acids: CASSQRKDGEAFF. DNA for the CDR3: TGTGCCAGCAGCCAAAGGAAGGACGGTGAAGCTTTCTTT. The gene calls are TRBV7-8 and TRBJ1-1; the D is unclear. Germline assignment: CDR1 SGHVS and CDR2 FQNEAQ. Trimming shortened V by 5 bases and J by 7 bases, and 14 bases separated the two germline ends. This CDR3 contains 13 residues.

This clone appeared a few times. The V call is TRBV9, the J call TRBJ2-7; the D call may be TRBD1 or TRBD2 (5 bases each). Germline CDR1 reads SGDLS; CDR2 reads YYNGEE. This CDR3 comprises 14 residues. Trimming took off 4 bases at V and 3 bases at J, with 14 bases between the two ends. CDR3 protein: CASSLDGTDYEQYF. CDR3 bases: TGTGCCAGCAGCCTAGACGGGACCGACTACGAGCAGTACTTC.

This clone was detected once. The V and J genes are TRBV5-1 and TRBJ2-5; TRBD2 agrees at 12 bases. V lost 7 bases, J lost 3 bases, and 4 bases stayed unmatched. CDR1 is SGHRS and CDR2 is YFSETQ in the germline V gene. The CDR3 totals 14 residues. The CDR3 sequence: CASQRTSGEETQYF. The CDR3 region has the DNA TGCGCCAGCCAGCGGACTAGCGGGGAAGAGACCCAGTACTTC.

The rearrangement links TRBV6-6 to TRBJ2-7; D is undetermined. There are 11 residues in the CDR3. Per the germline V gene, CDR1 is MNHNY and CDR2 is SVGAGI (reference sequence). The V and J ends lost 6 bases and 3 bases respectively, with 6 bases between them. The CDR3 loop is CASSTGYEQYF. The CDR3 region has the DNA TGTGCCAGCAGCACGGGCTACGAGCAGTACTTC.

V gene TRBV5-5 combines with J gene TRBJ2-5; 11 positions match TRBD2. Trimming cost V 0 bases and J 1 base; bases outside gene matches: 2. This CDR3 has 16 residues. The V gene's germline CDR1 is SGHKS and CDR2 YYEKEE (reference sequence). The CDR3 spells CASSLAGLAGQETQYF. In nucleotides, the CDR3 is TGTGCCAGCAGCTTGGCTGGACTAGCGGGCCAAGAGACCCAGTACTTC.

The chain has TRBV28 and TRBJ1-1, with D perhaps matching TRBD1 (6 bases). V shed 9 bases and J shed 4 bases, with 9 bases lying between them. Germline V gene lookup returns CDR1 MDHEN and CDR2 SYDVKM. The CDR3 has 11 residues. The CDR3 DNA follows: TGTGCCAGACAGGGTTCCACTGAAGCTTTCTTT. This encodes CARQGSTEAFF.

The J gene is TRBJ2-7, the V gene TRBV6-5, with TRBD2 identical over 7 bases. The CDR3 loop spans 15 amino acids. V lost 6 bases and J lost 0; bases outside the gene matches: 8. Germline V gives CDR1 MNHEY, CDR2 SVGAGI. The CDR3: CASSLDWTSSYEQYF. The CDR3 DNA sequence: TGTGCCAGCAGCCTCGACTGGACTAGCTCCTACGAGCAGTACTTC.

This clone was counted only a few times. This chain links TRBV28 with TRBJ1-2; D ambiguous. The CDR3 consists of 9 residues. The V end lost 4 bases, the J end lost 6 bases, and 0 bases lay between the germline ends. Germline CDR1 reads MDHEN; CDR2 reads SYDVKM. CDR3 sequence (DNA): TGTGCCAGCAGTTATGGCTACACCTTC. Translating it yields CASSYGYTF.

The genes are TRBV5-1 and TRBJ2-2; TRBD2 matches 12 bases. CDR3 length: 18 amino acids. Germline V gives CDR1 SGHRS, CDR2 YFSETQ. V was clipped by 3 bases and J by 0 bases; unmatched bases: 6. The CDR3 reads CASSSGLAGTSNTGELFF. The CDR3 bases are TGCGCCAGCAGCTCAGGACTAGCGGGGACTTCGAACACCGGGGAGCTGTTTTTT.